This T cell receptor (beta chain) emerged from a study of prognosis after radiotherapy for stage I lung cancer. Overall study context: Approximately 11 patients had adenocarcinoma tumors, while squamous cell carcinoma tumors were found in roughly seven.

It was by two-round multiplex PCR that TCR beta CDR3 was amplified from genomic DNA. The use of primers specific to each TRBV and TRBJ gene characterized first-round PCR. TCRdb reanalysed the multiplex PCR reads using MiXCR and keeps one entry per CDR3 protein. The data contain around 14,000 distinct CDR3 sequences, about 37% of them singletons. This CDR3 contains 14 residues. CDR1 MNHEY and CDR2 SVGAGI come from the germline V gene. V dropped 0 bases and J dropped 8 bases, with 11 bases sitting between them. Here the sequenced sample was PBMCs, taken before or after stereotactic body radiation therapy (not recorded which). The chain carries TRBV6-5 and TRBJ2-1; D unclear. The TCR originated in a donor over 45 with non-small cell lung cancer. CDR3 amino acids: CASSYSQHGHEQFF. The CDR3 DNA reads as TGTGCCAGCAGTTACTCGCAACATGGGCATGAGCAGTTCTTC.